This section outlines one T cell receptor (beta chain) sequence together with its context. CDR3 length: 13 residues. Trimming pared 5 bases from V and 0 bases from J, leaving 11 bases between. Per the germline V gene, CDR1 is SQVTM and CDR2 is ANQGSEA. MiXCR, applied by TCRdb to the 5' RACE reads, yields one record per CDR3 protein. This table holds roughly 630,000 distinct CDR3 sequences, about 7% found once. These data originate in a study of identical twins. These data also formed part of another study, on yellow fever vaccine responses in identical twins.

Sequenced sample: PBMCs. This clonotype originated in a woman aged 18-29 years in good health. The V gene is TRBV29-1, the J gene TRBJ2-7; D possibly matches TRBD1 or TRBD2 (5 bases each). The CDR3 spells CSVPGASSYEQYF. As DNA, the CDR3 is TGCAGCGTTCCCGGGGCGAGCTCCTACGAGCAGTACTTC.